This T cell receptor (beta chain) was documented in a study of control samples from healthy donors and cancer patients. Using immunoSEQ multiplex PCR, the repertoire was profiled, and TCRdb retains in-frame clones only, with some absent. The sample shows about 160,000 clones, approximately 90% of them seen only once. This CDR3 comprises 15 residues. J was trimmed by 3 bases and V by 3 bases; bases with no gene match: 7. In germline, CDR1 is LNHDA, CDR2 SQIVND (reference sequence). This chain joins TRBV19 and TRBJ1-2; 7 positions match TRBD1. This clonotype originated in a man aged 30 to 45 in good health. Material: blood. This CDR3 is CASSISLTGHYGYTF. As DNA, the CDR3 is TGTGCCAGTAGTATTTCCCTGACAGGGCACTATGGCTACACCTTC.